This T cell receptor (beta chain) was sequenced during a study of a mutant IDH1 vaccine in newly diagnosed glioma. On the study more broadly: There were eight vaccinations for patients, given in weeks 1, 3, 5, 7, 11, 15, 19 and 23. Previous care, which was radiotherapy, temozolomide, or both, most often involved both. A roughly 60% male, about 38% female split and a mean age of about 44 years characterized treated patients. Radiotherapy alone preceded vaccination by 4-6 weeks; alternatively, vaccination started with temozolomide cycles.

The V and J ends lost 6 bases and 1 base, in that order; junction bases with no gene match: 4. The CDR3 has 14 amino acids. The germline V gene has CDR1 SNHLY and CDR2 FYNNEI. Only in-frame clones appear in the TCRdb table, and some are missing; sequencing was by immunoSEQ multiplex PCR. The data contain 30,000 to 35,000 clones, around 87% of them seen just once; the ten biggest clones take up 20%. To note about this clone: The antigen is not known.

Time point denoted: week 11, during vaccination. Each dose of the vaccine consisted of 300 ug of mutant IDH1 20-mer peptide, with topical imiquimod. Source: PBMCs, taken from a glioma patient whose treatment included an IDH1 peptide vaccine. The source is a man aged 18 to 30 with glioma. The chain joins TRBV2 to TRBJ1-1; TRBD1 aligns across 8 bases. CDR3 sequence (DNA): TGTGCCAGCAGCGAGACAGGGGCGAACACTGAAGCTTTCTTT. Encoded protein: CASSETGANTEAFF.